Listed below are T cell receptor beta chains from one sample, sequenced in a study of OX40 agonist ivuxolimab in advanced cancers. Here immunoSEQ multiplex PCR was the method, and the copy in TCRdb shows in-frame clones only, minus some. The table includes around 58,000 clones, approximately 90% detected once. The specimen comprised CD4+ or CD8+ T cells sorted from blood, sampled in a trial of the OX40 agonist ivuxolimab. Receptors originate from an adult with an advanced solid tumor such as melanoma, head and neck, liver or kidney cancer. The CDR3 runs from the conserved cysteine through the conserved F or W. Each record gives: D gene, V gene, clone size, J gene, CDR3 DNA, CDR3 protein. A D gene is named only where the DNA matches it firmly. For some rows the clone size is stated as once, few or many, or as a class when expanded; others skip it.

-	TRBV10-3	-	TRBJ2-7	TGTGCCATCAGTGCGGGGGCTGGGGCCTACGAGCAGTACTTC	CAISAGAGAYEQYF
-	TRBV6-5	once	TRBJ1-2	TGTGCCAGCAGTTACTCTAGGCTGGGATCCTATGGCTACACCTTC	CASSYSRLGSYGYTF
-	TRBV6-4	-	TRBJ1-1	TGTGCCAGCAGTGAAAACCCAAGGGCGCGGGTGATTACTGAAGCTTTCTTT	CASSENPRARVITEAFF
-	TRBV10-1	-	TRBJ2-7	TGCGCCAGCAGTGGGGACAACTACGAGCAGTACTTC	CASSGDNYEQYF
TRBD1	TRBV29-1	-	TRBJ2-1	TGCAGCGTTGAAGAGGGACAGGGGAGCAATGAGCAGTTCTTC	CSVEEGQGSNEQFF
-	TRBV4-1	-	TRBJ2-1	TGCGCCAGCAGCCCCCTAAGGGGGGGGCGCGTAAATGAGCAGTTCTTC	CASSPLRGGRVNEQFF
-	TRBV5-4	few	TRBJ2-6	TGTGCCAGCAGCATGGGGGTTACACCCGGGGCCAACGTCCTGACTTTC	CASSMGVTPGANVLTF
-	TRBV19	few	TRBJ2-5	TGTGCCAGTAGCCTAGGGGAGACCCAGTACTTC	CASSLGETQYF
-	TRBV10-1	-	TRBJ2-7	TGCGCCAGCAGTGAGTCCGGCAGAACCGAGCAGTACTTC	CASSESGRTEQYF
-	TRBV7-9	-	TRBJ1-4	TGTGCCAGCAGCTTAGGTTTGACGGCAACTAATGAAAAACTGTTTTTT	CASSLGLTATNEKLFF
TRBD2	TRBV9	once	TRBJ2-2	TGTGCCAGCAGCCCTACGTGGGAGGGCCGGGAGCTGTTTTTT	CASSPTWEGRELFF
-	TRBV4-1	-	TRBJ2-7	TGCGCCAGCAGCCACCGGGACGGAACCTACGAGCAGTACTTC	CASSHRDGTYEQYF
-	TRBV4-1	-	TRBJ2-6	TGCGCCAGCAGCCGACCTCCTGGGAGCTCTGGGGCCAACGTCCTGACTTTC	CASSRPPGSSGANVLTF
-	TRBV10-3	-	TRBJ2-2	TGTGCCATCAGTGAGTCCCCGGGACGGGTGAACACCGGGGAGCTGTTTTTT	CAISESPGRVNTGELFF
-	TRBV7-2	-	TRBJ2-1	TGTGCCAGCAGCCTCCTGACTAGCTCCTACAATGAGCAGTTCTTC	CASSLLTSSYNEQFF
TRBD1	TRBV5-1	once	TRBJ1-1	TGCGCCAGCTCGCAGGGGGTAGGGGACACTGAAGCTTTCTTT	CASSQGVGDTEAFF
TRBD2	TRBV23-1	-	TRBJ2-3	TGCGCCAGCAGTCAATGTTTGAGTCTAGCGGGAGTGAGAGATACGCAGTATTTT	CASSQCLSLAGVRDTQYF
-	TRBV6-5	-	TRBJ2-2	TGTGCCAGCAGTTACGCACAGCCGAACACCGGGGAGCTGTTTTTT	CASSYAQPNTGELFF
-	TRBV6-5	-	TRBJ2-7	TGTGCCAGCAGTCGCGACGGAGGGGAGAGCTACGAGCAGTACTTC	CASSRDGGESYEQYF
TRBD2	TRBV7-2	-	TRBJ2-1	TGTGCCAGCACACAGACTAGCGGGGTATACAATGAGCAGTTCTTC	CASTQTSGVYNEQFF